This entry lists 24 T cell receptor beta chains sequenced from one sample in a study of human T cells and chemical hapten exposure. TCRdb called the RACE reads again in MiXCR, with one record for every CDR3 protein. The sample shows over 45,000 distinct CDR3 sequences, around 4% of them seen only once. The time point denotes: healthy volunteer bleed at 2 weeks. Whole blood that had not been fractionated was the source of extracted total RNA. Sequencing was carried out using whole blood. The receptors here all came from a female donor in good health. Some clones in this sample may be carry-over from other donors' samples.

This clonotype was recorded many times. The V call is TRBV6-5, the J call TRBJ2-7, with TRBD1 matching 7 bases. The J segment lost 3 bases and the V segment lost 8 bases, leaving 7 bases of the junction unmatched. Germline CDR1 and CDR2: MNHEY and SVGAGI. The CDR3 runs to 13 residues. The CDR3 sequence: CASRMDRRYEQYF. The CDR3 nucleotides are TGTGCCAGCCGTATGGACAGGCGCTACGAGCAGTACTTC.

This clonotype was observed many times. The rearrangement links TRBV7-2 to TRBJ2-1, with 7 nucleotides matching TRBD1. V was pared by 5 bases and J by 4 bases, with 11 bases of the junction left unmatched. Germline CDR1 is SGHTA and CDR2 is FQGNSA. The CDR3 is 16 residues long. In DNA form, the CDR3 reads TGTGCCAGCAGCCTGGGGACAGTACAACTGTACAATGAGCAGTTCTTC. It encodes CASSLGTVQLYNEQFF.

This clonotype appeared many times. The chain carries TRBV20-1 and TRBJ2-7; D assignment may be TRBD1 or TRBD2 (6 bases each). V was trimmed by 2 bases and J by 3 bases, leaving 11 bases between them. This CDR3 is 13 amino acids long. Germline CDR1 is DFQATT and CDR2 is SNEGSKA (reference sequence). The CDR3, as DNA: TGCAGTGCTAGACGGACAGCGGGCTACGAGCAGTACTTC. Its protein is CSARRTAGYEQYF.

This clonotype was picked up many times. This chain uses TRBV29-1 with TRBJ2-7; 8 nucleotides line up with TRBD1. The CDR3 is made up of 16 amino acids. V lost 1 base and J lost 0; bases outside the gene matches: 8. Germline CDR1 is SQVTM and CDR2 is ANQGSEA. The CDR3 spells CSVEAIPTGGSYEQYF. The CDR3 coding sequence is TGCAGCGTTGAAGCCATCCCCACAGGGGGCTCCTACGAGCAGTACTTC.

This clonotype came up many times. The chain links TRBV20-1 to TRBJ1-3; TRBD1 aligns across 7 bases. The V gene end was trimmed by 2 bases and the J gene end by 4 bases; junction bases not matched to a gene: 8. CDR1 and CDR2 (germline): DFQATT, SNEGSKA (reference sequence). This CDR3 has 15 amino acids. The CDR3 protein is CSARYPGQAGNTIYF. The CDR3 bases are TGCAGTGCTAGATACCCAGGACAGGCCGGAAACACCATATATTTT.

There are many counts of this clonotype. CDR3 amino acids: CASRQNSYEQYF. The CDR3 nucleotides are TGTGCCAGCAGACAAAACTCCTACGAGCAGTACTTC. This rearrangement joins TRBV28 to TRBJ2-7; no clear D. Trimming cost V 6 bases and J 0 bases, with 6 bases left between them. Germline V gene data show CDR1 as MDHEN and CDR2 as SYDVKM. This CDR3 is 12 amino acids long.

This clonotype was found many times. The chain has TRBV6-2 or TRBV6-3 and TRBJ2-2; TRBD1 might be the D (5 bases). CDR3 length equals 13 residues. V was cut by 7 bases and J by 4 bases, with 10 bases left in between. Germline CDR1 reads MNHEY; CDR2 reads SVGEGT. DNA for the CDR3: TGTGCCAGCACAGGGCCCGGCACCGGGGAGCTGTTTTTT. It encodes CASTGPGTGELFF.

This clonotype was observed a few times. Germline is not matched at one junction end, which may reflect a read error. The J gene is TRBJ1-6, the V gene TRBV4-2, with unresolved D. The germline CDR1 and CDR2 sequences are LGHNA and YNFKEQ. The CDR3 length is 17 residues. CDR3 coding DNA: TGTGCCAGCAGCCAAGAGAATCAGGAACTTTATAATTCACCCCTCAACTTT. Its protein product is CASSQENQELYNSPLNF.

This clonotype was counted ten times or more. CDR3 coding DNA: TGCGCCAGCAGCCCAGGCGGTTTGAGCGGATACTCCTACGAGCAGTACTTC. Its translation: CASSPGGLSGYSYEQYF. The chain links TRBV4-3 to TRBJ2-7; D might be TRBD2 (5 bases). The CDR3 has 17 residues. Germline V CDR1 and CDR2: LGHNA, YSLEER. V was clipped by 4 bases and J by 0 bases, with 19 bases between them.

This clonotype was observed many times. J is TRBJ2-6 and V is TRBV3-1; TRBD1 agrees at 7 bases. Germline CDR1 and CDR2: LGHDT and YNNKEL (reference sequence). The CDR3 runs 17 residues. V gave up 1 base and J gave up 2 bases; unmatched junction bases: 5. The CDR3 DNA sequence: TGTGCCAGCAGCCAAGCCTCGACAGGGCCTGGGGCCAACGTCCTGACTTTC. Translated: CASSQASTGPGANVLTF.

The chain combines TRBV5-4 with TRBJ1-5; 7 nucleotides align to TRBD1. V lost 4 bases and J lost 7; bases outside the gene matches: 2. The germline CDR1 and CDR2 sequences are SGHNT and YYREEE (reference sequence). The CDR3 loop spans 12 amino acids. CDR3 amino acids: CASSIQGQPQHF. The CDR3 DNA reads TGTGCCAGCAGCATACAGGGGCAGCCCCAGCATTTT.

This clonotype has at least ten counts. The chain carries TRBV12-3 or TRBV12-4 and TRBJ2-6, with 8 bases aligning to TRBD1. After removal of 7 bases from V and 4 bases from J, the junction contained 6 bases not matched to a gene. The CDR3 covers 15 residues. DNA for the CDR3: TGTGCCAGCACCCGACAGGGGTCAGGGGCCAACGTCCTGACTTTC. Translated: CASTRQGSGANVLTF.

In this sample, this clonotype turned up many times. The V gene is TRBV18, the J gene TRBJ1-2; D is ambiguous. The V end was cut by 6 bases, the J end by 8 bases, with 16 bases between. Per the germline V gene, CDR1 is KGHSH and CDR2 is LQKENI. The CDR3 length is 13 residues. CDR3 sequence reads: CASSSDITGGYTF. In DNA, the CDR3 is TGTGCCAGCTCGTCCGACATAACCGGCGGCTACACCTTC.

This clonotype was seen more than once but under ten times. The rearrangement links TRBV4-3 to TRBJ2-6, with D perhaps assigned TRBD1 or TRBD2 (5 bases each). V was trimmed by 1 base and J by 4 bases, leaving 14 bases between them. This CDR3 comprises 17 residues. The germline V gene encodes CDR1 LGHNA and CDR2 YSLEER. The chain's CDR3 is CASSQGDGRLGANVLTF. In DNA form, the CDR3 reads TGCGCCAGCAGCCAAGGGGACGGGCGGCTCGGGGCCAACGTCCTGACTTTC.

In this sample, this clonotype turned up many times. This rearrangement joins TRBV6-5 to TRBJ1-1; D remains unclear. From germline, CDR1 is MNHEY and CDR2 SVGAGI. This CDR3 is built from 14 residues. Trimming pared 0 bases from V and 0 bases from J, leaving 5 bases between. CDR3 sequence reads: CASSYSLVNTEAFF. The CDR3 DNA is TGTGCCAGCAGTTACTCGTTGGTGAACACTGAAGCTTTCTTT.

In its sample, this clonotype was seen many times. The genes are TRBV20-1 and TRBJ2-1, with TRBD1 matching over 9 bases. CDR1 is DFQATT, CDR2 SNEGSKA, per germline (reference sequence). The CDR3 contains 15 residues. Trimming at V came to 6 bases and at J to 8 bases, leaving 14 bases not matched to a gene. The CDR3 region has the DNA TGCAGTGCAACGGGGATGGACAGGGGAGGGGATGAGCAGTTCTTC. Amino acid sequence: CSATGMDRGGDEQFF.

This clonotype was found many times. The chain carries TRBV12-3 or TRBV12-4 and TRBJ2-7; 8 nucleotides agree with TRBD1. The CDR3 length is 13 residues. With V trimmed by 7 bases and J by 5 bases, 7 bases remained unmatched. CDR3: CASTQDRGHEQYF. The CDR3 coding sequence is TGTGCCAGCACCCAAGACAGGGGCCACGAGCAGTACTTC.

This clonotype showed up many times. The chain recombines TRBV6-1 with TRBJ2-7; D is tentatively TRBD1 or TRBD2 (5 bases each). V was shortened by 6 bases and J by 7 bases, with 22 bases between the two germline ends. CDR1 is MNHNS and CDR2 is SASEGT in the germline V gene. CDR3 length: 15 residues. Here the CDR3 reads CASSEYRDGEDEQYF. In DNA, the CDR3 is TGTGCCAGCAGCGAATACCGGGACGGCGAAGATGAGCAGTACTTC.

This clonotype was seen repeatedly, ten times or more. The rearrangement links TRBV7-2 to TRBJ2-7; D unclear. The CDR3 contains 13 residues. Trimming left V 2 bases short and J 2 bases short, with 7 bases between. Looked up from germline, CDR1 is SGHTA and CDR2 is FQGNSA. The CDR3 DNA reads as TGTGCCAGCAGCTTACCAGGCCCCTACGAGCAGTACTTC. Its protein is CASSLPGPYEQYF.

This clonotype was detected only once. The CDR3 here is CASSFRQDPKFNEQFF. DNA for the CDR3: TGTGCCAGCAGCTTCAGACAGGATCCGAAGTTCAATGAGCAGTTCTTC. The chain combines TRBV11-3 with TRBJ2-1, with D possibly being TRBD1 (6 bases). This CDR3 spans 16 amino acids. The germline V gene encodes CDR1 SGHNT and CDR2 YENEEA. V was clipped by 3 bases and J by 6 bases, with 18 bases between them.

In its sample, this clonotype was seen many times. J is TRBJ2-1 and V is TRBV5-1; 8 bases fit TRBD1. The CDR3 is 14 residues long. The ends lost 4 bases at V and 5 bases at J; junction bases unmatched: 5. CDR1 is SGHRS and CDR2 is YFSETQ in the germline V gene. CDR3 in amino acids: CASSLRTGHNEQFF. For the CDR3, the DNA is TGCGCCAGCAGCCTCCGGACAGGGCACAATGAGCAGTTCTTC.

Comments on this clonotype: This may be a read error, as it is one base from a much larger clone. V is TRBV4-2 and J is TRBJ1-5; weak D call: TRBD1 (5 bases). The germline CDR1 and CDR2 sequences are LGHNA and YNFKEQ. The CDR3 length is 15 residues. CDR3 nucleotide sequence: TGTGCCAGCAGCCAGGGACCCGCGGGAAATCAGCCCCAGAATTTT. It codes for CASSQGPAGNQPQNF.

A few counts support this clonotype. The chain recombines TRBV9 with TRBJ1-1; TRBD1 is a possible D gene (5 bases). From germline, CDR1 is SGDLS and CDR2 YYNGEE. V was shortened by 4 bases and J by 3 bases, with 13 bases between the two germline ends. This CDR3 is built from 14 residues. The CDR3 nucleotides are TGTGCCAGCAGCCCTGACAGATCCTACACTGAAGCTTTCTTT. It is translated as CASSPDRSYTEAFF.

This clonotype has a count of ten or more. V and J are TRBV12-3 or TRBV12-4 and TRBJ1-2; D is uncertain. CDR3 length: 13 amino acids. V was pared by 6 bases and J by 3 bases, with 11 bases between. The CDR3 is CASSPSRDYGYTF. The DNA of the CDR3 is TGTGCCAGCAGCCCGAGCCGGGACTATGGCTACACCTTC.